Presented here are 27 T cell receptor beta chains from one specimen sequenced in a study of OX40 agonist ivuxolimab in advanced cancers. Profiling relied on immunoSEQ multiplex PCR, and the TCRdb table lists in-frame clones only, not all of them. Counted here are 90,000 to 100,000 clones, roughly nine tenths occurring once; the ten biggest clones make up about 0.8%. Sequencing was performed on CD4+ or CD8+ T cells sorted from blood, taken in a trial of the OX40 agonist ivuxolimab. Receptor source: an adult with an advanced solid tumor such as melanoma, head and neck, liver or kidney cancer.

The V and J genes are TRBV30 and TRBJ1-5; D is unresolved. The CDR3 extends over 15 amino acids. V shed 1 base and J shed 2 bases, with 12 bases lying between them. CDR1 is GTSNPN, CDR2 SVGIG, per germline (reference sequence). As DNA, the CDR3 is TGTGCCTGGAGTGAAGGCAGTGGGGGCAATCAGCCCCAGCATTTT. It codes for CAWSEGSGGNQPQHF.

V gene TRBV7-3 combines with J gene TRBJ1-5, with D unresolved. CDR1 and CDR2 (germline): SGHTA, FQGTGA. CDR3 length: 13 amino acids. Deletions cut 5 bases from V and 7 bases from J, with 12 bases between. CDR3 bases: TGTGCCAGCAGCCCCAGCTTCGGGCAGCCCCAGCATTTT. It is translated as CASSPSFGQPQHF.

The chain carries TRBV11-1 and TRBJ2-2; D call uncertain. V was cut by 2 bases and J by 2 bases, with 9 bases left in between. Germline values: CDR1 SGHAT, CDR2 FQDESV (reference sequence). The CDR3 runs to 15 residues. CDR3 sequence: CASSLISSNTGELFF. CDR3 DNA sequence: TGTGCCAGCAGCTTAATATCGTCCAACACCGGGGAGCTGTTTTTT. Combining the CDR3 with reference TRBV11-1 and TRBJ2-2 gives the whole variable domain EAEVAQSPRYKITEKSQAVAFWCDPISGHATLYWYRQILGQGPELLVQFQDESVVDDSQLPKDRFSAERLKGVDSTLKIQPAELGDSAMYLCASSLISSNTGELFFGEGSRLTVL.

The rearrangement joins TRBV6-6 to TRBJ1-1, with D perhaps TRBD1 (6 bases). Trimming pared 5 bases from V and 3 bases from J, leaving 19 bases between. The CDR3 length is 16 residues. The germline V gene has CDR1 MNHNY and CDR2 SVGAGI (reference sequence). In DNA form, the CDR3 reads TGTGCCAGCAGTGTAATCCAGGGGAGGGCGTACACTGAAGCTTTCTTT. It is translated as CASSVIQGRAYTEAFF.

The V call is TRBV6-5, the J call TRBJ2-7; tentatively, D is TRBD1 (6 bases). Between the trimmed V and J ends, which lost 2 bases and 3 bases, there was a span of 8 bases. Germline CDR1 MNHEY, CDR2 SVGAGI. The CDR3 has 13 amino acids. The DNA of the CDR3 is TGTGCCAGCAGTTACGGCAGGGGCTACGAGCAGTACGTC. As protein: CASSYGRGYEQYV.

The chain carries TRBV29-1 and TRBJ2-3, with 10 nucleotides matching TRBD1. After removal of 7 bases from V and 6 bases from J, the junction contained 7 bases not matched to a gene. The V gene's germline CDR1 is SQVTM and CDR2 ANQGSEA. There are 13 residues in the CDR3. The CDR3 protein is CSADRGTSDTQYF. CDR3 nucleotides: TGCAGCGCGGACAGGGGGACCTCGGATACGCAGTATTTT.

The gene calls are TRBV6-1 and TRBJ1-5; D not certain. CDR1 and CDR2 from the germline V gene are MNHNS and SASEGT. The CDR3 is made up of 12 amino acids. The germline V and J ends were trimmed by 5 bases and 6 bases, with 8 bases remaining between them. The CDR3 nucleotides are TGTGCCAGCAGTCAGACGGGTCAGCCCCAGCATTTT. Amino acid sequence: CASSQTGQPQHF.

The rearrangement links TRBV25-1 to TRBJ2-3; D is unclear. Trimming cost V 2 bases and J 2 bases, with 11 bases left between them. The CDR3 totals 15 residues. Germline CDR1 MGHDK, CDR2 SYGVNS. CDR3 amino acids: CASSEAASFTDTQYF. In nucleotides, the CDR3 is TGTGCCAGCAGTGAAGCGGCTTCCTTCACAGATACGCAGTATTTT. The full variable domain, its missing parts supplied by reference TRBV25-1 and TRBJ2-3, is EADIYQTPRYLVIGTGKKITLECSQTMGHDKMYWYQQDPGMELHLIHYSYGVNSTEKGDLSSESTVSRIRTEHFPLTLESARPSHTSQYLCASSEAASFTDTQYFGPGTRLTVL.

The rearrangement links TRBV6-1 to TRBJ2-2; D gene uncertain. CDR3 length: 12 residues. The V end lost 6 bases, the J end lost 6 bases, and 8 bases lay between the germline ends. Germline CDR1 and CDR2: MNHNS and SASEGT. The CDR3 region is CASREWSGELFF. The CDR3 coding sequence is TGTGCCAGCAGGGAGTGGTCCGGGGAGCTGTTTTTT.

The chain combines TRBV7-2 with TRBJ1-2; D gene ambiguous. Germline CDR1 reads SGHTA; CDR2 reads FQGNSA. V lost 1 base and J lost 4, with 10 bases in between. The CDR3 extends over 14 amino acids. CDR3 in amino acids: CASSLGYSPYGYTF. CDR3 DNA: TGTGCCAGCAGCTTAGGGTACAGCCCCTATGGCTACACCTTC.

The V call is TRBV5-1, the J call TRBJ2-5; no definite D call. The CDR3 loop spans 11 amino acids. Germline CDR1 and CDR2: SGHRS and YFSETQ. Trimming stripped 3 bases from V and 7 bases from J, with 7 bases between. The CDR3 DNA follows: TGCGCCAGCAGCTCCGACTGGACCCAGTACTTC. Encoded protein: CASSSDWTQYF.

This clone was observed once. V is TRBV11-2 and J is TRBJ2-5; 7 bases agree with TRBD1. The CDR3 covers 15 residues. From germline, CDR1 is SGHAT and CDR2 FQNNGV. V lost 5 bases and J lost 5; bases outside the gene matches: 11. CDR3 in DNA: TGTGCCAGCAGCCTCAATCAACAGGGGCGGGAGACCCAGTACTTC. It yields the protein CASSLNQQGRETQYF.

The chain combines TRBV28 with TRBJ1-6; 7 positions agree with TRBD1. Germline-derived CDR1 and CDR2 are MDHEN and SYDVKM. V lost 8 bases and J lost 9; bases outside the gene matches: 13. CDR3 length: 15 amino acids. This CDR3 is CASQTRQGPGSPLHF. The DNA for the CDR3 is TGTGCCAGCCAAACCCGACAGGGTCCCGGTTCACCCCTCCACTTT.

The chain joins TRBV4-2 to TRBJ1-6; no clear D gene. Germline CDR1 reads LGHNA; CDR2 reads YNFKEQ. CDR3 length: 13 amino acids. V shed 0 bases and J shed 10 bases, with 7 bases lying between them. CDR3 in DNA: TGTGCCAGCAGCCAAGACAGCGTATCACCCCTCCACTTT. Translated, it gives CASSQDSVSPLHF.

V usage is TRBV4-1 and J usage is TRBJ2-3, with D hard to call. The CDR3 totals 14 residues. Germline CDR1 is MGHRA and CDR2 is YSYEKL. V shed 3 bases and J shed 2 bases, with 9 bases lying between them. CDR3 DNA: TGCGCCAGCAGCCACCCGTCCAACACAGATACGCAGTATTTT. It is translated as CASSHPSNTDTQYF.

This CDR3 is CASSSAGTVQETQYF. The CDR3 nucleotides are TGTGCCAGCAGCTCAGCCGGGACCGTACAAGAGACCCAGTACTTC. The chain uses TRBV7-2 and TRBJ2-5; either TRBD1 or TRBD2 may supply D (5 bases each). CDR3 length: 15 residues. The V gene lost 4 bases and the J gene lost 2 bases, with 14 bases spanning the gap. Germline lookup yields CDR1 SGHTA and CDR2 FQGNSA. Based on the CDR3 plus reference TRBV7-2 and TRBJ2-5, the full variable domain is GAGVSQSPSNKVTEKGKDVELRCDPISGHTALYWYRQSLGQGLEFLIYFQGNSAPDKSGLPSDRFSAERTGGSVSTLTIQRTQQEDSAVYLCASSSAGTVQETQYFGPGTRLLVL.

The genes are TRBV6-4 and TRBJ2-1, with 7 bases aligning to TRBD2. This CDR3 is built from 15 residues. The J segment lost 3 bases and the V segment lost 0 bases, leaving 2 bases of the junction unmatched. Germline loops: CDR1 MRHNA, CDR2 SNTAGT. CDR3 amino acids: CASSDSERDYNEQFF. DNA for the CDR3: TGTGCCAGCAGTGACTCGGAGCGGGACTACAATGAGCAGTTCTTC.

The CDR3 DNA reads as TGTGCCAGCAGTCGTGGACAGGGGTCCTTTGGAAACACCATATATTTT. Its protein is CASSRGQGSFGNTIYF. The J gene is TRBJ1-3, the V gene TRBV6-6, with 9 bases fitting TRBD1. In germline, CDR1 is MNHNY, CDR2 SVGAGI (reference sequence). Germline trimming cut 5 bases from V and 3 bases from J; bases unmatched to any gene: 8. The CDR3 has 16 residues.

The chain joins TRBV5-1 to TRBJ2-2; D possibly corresponds to TRBD1 (5 bases). The ends were cut back, 0 bases at V and 1 base at J, with 10 bases in the middle. CDR1 is SGHRS and CDR2 is YFSETQ in the germline V gene. The CDR3 spans 16 residues. CDR3 bases: TGCGCCAGCAGCTTGGCCCCTCAGGGGAACACCGGGGAGCTGTTTTTT. This gives the protein CASSLAPQGNTGELFF.

The chain couples TRBV11-2 to TRBJ2-5; D gene ambiguous. There are 11 residues in the CDR3. V lost 6 bases and J 1 base, leaving 3 bases between the germline ends. The germline V gene has CDR1 SGHAT and CDR2 FQNNGV. CDR3 amino acids: CASRSQETQYF. CDR3 DNA sequence: TGTGCCAGCAGGTCCCAAGAGACCCAGTACTTC. Full variable domain (rest looked up from reference TRBV11-2 and TRBJ2-5): EAGVAQSPRYKIIEKRQSVAFWCNPISGHATLYWYQQILGQGPKLLIQFQNNGVVDDSQLPKDRFSAERLKGVDSTLKIQPAKLEDSAVYLCASRSQETQYFGPGTRLLVL.

This clone was seen only once. The J gene is TRBJ1-1, the V gene TRBV7-6; D unresolved. There are 12 residues in the CDR3. Deletions cut 2 bases from V and 7 bases from J, with 8 bases between. Looked up from germline, CDR1 is SGHVS and CDR2 is FNYEAQ. The CDR3 loop reads CASSLQQSEAFF. CDR3 in DNA: TGTGCCAGCAGCTTACAACAGAGTGAAGCTTTCTTT. Drawing the rest from reference TRBV7-6 and TRBJ1-1, the complete variable domain is GAGVSQSPRYKVTKRGQDVALRCDPISGHVSLYWYRQALGQGPEFLTYFNYEAQQDKSGLPNDRFSAERPEGSISTLTIQRTEQRDSAMYRCASSLQQSEAFFGQGTRLTVV.

The chain uses TRBV11-3 and TRBJ1-1, with no clear D. The CDR3 has 11 residues. V lost 5 bases, J lost 10 bases, and 11 bases lay in between. CDR1 is SGHNT and CDR2 is YENEEA in the germline V gene. The CDR3 reads CASSPSLGAFF. The CDR3 nucleotides are TGTGCCAGCAGCCCGTCCCTGGGAGCTTTCTTT.

This clone showed up just once. The chain uses TRBV2 and TRBJ2-2; TRBD2 matches at 8 bases. This CDR3 is built from 18 residues. V was clipped by 1 base and J by 2 bases; unmatched bases: 9. CDR1 and CDR2 from the germline V gene are SNHLY and FYNNEI. CDR3 coding DNA: TGTGCCAGCAGTGAAGTATCTGGACTAGCCCTAAACACCGGGGAGCTGTTTTTT. It is translated as CASSEVSGLALNTGELFF.

The sample holds one count of this clone. This chain connects TRBV7-9 to TRBJ1-1, with 7 bases lining up with TRBD1. J was trimmed by 0 bases and V by 3 bases; bases with no gene match: 1. Per the germline V gene, CDR1 is SEHNR and CDR2 is FQNEAQ (reference sequence). The CDR3 runs to 14 residues. CDR3 residues: CASSLTGMNTEAFF. For the CDR3, the DNA is TGTGCCAGCAGCTTGACAGGGATGAACACTGAAGCTTTCTTT.

The V and J genes are TRBV9 and TRBJ2-1; tentative D call: TRBD1 (5 bases). Germline assignment: CDR1 SGDLS and CDR2 YYNGEE. Between the trimmed V and J ends, which lost 7 bases and 0 bases, there was a span of 11 bases. The CDR3 extends over 14 amino acids. As DNA, the CDR3 is TGTGCCAGCGGAGACAGTTTCTCCTACAATGAGCAGTTCTTC. It yields the protein CASGDSFSYNEQFF.

The V call is TRBV6-5, the J call TRBJ1-1, with 7 nucleotides matching TRBD1. The V gene's germline CDR1 is MNHEY and CDR2 SVGAGI. The CDR3 contains 16 residues. The junction had 8 bases not matched to a gene; V was cut back by 2 bases and J by 2 bases. In nucleotides, the CDR3 is TGTGCCAGCAGTTACGCTAGTAACAGGGGTAACACTGAAGCTTTCTTT. This sequence encodes CASSYASNRGNTEAFF.

The V and J genes are TRBV18 and TRBJ2-7, with TRBD1 identical over 7 bases. This CDR3 is built from 14 residues. The ends lost 6 bases at V and 3 bases at J; junction bases unmatched: 8. Looked up from germline, CDR1 is KGHSH and CDR2 is LQKENI. Here the CDR3 DNA reads TGTGCCAGCTCCCGAGGACAGGAAATCTACGAGCAGTACTTC. Protein product: CASSRGQEIYEQYF.